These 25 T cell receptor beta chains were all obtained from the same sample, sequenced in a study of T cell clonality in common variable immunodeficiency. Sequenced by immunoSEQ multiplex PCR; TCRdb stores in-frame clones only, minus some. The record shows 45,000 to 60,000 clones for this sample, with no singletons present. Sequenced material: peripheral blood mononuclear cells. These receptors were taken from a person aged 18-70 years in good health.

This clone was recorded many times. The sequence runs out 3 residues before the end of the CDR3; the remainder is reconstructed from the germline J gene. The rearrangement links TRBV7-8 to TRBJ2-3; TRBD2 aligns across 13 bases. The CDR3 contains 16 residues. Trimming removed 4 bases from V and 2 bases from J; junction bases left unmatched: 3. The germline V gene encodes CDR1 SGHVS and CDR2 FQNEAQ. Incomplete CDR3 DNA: TGTGCCAGCAGCTCGGGACTAGCGGGATACACAGATACG. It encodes CASSSGLAGYTDT. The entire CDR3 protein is CASSSGLAGYTDTQYF.

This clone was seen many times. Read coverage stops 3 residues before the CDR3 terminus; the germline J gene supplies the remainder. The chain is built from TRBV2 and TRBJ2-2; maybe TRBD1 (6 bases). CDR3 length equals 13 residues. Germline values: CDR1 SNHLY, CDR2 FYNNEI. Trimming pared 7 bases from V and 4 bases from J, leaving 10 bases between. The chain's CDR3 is CASNRDTTGELFF. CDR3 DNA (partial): TGTGCCAGCAACCGGGACACCACCGGGGAG.

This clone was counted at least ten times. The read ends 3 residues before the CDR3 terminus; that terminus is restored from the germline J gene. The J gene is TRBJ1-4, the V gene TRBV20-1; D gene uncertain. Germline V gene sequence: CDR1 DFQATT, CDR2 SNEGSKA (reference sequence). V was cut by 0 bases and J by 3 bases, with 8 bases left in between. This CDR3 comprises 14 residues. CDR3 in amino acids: CSARDRRANEKLFF. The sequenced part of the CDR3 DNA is TGCAGTGCTAGAGATCGGCGGGCTAATGAAAAA.

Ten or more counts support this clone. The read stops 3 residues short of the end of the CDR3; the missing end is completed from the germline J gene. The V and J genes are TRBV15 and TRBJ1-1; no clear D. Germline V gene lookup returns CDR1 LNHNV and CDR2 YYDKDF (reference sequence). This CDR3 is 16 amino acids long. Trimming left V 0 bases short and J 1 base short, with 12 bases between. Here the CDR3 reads CATSRDRSRRNTEAFF. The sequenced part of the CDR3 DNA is TGTGCCACCAGCAGAGATCGTAGCCGAAGGAACACTGAA.

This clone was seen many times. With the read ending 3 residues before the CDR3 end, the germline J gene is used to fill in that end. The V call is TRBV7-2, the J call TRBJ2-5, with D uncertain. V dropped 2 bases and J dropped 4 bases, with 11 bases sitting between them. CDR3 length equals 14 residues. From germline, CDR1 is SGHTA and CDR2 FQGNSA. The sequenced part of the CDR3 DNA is TGTGCCAGCAGCTTACGGTCCCCCGGAGAGACC. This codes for CASSLRSPGET. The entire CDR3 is CASSLRSPGETQYF.

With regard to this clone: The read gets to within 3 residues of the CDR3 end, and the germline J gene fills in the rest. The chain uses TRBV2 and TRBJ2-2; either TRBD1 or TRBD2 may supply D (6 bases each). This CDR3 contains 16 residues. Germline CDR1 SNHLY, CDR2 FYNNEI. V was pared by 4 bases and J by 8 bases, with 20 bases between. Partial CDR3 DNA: TGTGCCAGCAGTGGGGTTACCAGGGGAGGCGAGGGGGAG. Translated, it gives CASSGVTRGGEGE. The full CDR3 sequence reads CASSGVTRGGEGELFF.

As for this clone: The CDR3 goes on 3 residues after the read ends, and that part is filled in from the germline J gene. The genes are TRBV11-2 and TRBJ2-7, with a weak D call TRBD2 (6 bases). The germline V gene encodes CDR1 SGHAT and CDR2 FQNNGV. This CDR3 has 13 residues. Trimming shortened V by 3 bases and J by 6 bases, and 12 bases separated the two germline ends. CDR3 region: CASSLGHGGEQYF. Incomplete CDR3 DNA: TGTGCCAGCAGCTTGGGGCACGGGGGCGAG.

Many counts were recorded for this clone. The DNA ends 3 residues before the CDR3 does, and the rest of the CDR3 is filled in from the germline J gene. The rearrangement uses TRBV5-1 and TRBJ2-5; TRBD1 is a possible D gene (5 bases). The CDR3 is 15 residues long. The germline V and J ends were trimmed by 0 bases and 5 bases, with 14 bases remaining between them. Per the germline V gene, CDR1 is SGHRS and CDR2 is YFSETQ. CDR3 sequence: CASSLGQGDRETQYF. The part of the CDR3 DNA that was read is TGCGCCAGCAGCTTGGGCCAGGGCGACCGGGAGACC.

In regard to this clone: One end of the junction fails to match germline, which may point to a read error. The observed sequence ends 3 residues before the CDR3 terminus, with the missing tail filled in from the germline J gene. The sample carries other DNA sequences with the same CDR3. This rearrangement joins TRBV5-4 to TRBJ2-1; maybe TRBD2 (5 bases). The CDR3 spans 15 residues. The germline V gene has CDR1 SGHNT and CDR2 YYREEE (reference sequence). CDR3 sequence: CASSLAGDRYNEQFF. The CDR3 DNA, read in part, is TGTGCTAGCAGCTTGGCCGGGGATCGATACAATGAG. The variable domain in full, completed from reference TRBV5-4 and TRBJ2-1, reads ETGVTQSPTHLIKTRGQQVTLRCSSQSGHNTVSWYQQALGQGPQFIFQYYREEENGRGNFPPRFSGLQFPNYSSELNVNALELDDSALYLCASSLAGDRYNEQFFGPGTRLTVL.

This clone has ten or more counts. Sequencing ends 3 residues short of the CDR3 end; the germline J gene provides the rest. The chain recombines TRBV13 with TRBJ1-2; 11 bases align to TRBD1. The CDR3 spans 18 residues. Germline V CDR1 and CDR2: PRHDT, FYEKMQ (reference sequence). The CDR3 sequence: CASSLVTDRGRPKAGYTF. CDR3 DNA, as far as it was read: TGTGCCAGCAGCTTAGTAACGGACAGGGGGCGGCCAAAGGCGGGC.

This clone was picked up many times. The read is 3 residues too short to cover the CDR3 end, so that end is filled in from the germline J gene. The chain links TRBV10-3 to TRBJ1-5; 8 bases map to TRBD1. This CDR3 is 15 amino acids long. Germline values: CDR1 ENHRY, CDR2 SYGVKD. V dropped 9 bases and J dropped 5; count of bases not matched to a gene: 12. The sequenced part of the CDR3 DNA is TGTGCCATAGCGATTCAGGGGGCGCGGGATCAGCCC. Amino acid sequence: CAIAIQGARDQP. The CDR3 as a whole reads CAIAIQGARDQPQHF.

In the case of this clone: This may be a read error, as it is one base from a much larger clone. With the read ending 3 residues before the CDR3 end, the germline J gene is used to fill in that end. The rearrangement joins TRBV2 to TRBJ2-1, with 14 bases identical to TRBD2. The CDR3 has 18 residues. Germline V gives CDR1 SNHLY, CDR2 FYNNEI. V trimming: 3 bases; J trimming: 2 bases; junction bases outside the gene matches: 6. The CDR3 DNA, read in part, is TGTGCCAGCAGTGACGGACTAGCGGGGGGTCTAGCCTACAATGAG. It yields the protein CASSDGLAGGLAYNE. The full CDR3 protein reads CASSDGLAGGLAYNEQFF.

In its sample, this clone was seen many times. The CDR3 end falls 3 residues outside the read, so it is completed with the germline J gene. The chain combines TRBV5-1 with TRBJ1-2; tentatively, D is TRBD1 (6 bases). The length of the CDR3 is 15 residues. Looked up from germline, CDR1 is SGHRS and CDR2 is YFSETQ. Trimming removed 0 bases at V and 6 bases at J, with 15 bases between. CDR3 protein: CASSLGSSGGNGYTF. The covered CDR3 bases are TGCGCCAGCAGCTTGGGGTCGTCGGGGGGCAATGGC.

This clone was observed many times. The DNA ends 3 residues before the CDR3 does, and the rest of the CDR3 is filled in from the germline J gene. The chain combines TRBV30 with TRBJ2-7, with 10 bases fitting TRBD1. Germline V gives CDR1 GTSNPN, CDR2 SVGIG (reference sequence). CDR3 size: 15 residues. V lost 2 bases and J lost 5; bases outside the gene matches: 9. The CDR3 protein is CAWSTGTGVNHEQYF. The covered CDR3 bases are TGTGCCTGGAGTACTGGGACAGGGGTCAACCACGAG.

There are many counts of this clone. CDR3 sequence: CAWTTGMNTEAFF. Partial CDR3 DNA: TGTGCCTGGACAACAGGGATGAACACTGAA. This chain uses TRBV30 with TRBJ1-1; D is possibly TRBD1 (6 bases). The read finishes 3 residues shy of the CDR3 end, and the germline J gene is used to complete it. This CDR3 contains 13 residues. V lost 4 bases and J 0 bases, leaving 9 bases between the germline ends. The germline CDR1 and CDR2 sequences are GTSNPN and SVGIG (reference sequence). The full variable domain, with the rest looked up from reference TRBV30 and TRBJ1-1, is SQTIHQWPATLVQPVGSPLSLECTVEGTSNPNLYWYRQAAGRGLQLLFYSVGIGQISSEVPQNLSASRPQDRQFILSSKKLLLSDSGFYLCAWTTGMNTEAFFGQGTRLTVV.

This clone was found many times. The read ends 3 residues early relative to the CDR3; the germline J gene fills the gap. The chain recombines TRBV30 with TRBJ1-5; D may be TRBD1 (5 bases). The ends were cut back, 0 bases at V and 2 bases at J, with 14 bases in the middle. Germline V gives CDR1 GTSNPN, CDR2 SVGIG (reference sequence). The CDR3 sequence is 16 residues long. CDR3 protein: CAWSVREGMGNQPQHF. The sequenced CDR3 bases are TGTGCCTGGAGTGTACGGGAGGGGATGGGCAATCAGCCC.

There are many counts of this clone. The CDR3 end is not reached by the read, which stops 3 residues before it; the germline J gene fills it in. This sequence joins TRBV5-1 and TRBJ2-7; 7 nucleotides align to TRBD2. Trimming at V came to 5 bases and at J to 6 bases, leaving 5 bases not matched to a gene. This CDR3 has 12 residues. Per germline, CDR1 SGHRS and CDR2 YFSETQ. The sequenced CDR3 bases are TGCGCCAGCAGGGGGGGGTCGATCGAG. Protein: CASRGGSIE. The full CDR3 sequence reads CASRGGSIEQYF.

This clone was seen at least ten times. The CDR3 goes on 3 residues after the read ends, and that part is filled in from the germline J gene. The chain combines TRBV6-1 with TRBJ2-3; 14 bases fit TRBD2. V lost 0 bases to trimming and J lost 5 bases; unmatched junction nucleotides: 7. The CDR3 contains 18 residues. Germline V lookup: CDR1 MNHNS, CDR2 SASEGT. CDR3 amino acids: CASSEASPGTSGGDTQYF. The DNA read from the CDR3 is TGTGCCAGCAGTGAAGCCTCCCCCGGGACTAGCGGGGGAGATACG.

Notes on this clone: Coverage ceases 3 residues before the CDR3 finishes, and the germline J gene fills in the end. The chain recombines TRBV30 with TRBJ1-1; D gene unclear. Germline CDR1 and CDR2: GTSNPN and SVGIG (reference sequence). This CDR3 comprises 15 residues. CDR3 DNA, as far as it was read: TGTGCCTGGAGTGTTGGCGGGCAGCCTCAAGAGACA. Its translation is CAWSVGGQPQET. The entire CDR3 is CAWSVGGQPQETAFF.

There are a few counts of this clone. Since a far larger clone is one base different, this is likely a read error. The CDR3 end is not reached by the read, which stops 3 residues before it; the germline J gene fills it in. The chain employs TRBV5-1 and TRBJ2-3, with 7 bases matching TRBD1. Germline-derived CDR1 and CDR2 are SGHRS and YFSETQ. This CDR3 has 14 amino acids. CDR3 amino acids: CAGSLGQGTDTQYF. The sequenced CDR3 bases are TGCGCCGGCAGCCTAGGACAGGGCACAGATACG.

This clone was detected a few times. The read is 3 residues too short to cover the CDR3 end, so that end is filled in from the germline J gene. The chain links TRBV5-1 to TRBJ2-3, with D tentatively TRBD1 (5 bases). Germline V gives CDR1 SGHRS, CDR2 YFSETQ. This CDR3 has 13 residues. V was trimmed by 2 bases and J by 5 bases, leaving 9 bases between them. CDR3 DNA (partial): TGCGCCAGCAGCTTCGCAGGGATAGATACG. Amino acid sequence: CASSFAGIDT. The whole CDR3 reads CASSFAGIDTQYF. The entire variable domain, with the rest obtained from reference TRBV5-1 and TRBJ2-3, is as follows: KAGVTQTPRYLIKTRGQQVTLSCSPISGHRSVSWYQQTPGQGLQFLFEYFSETQRNKGNFPGRFSGRQFSNSRSEMNVSTLELGDSALYLCASSFAGIDTQYFGPGTRLTVL.

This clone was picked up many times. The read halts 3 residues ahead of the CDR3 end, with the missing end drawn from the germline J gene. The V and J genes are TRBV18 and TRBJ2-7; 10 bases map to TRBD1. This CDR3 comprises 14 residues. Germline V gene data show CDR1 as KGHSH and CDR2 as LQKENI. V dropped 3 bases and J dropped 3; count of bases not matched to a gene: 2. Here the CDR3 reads CASSPTGGHYEQYF. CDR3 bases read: TGTGCCAGCTCACCGACAGGGGGCCACTACGAG.

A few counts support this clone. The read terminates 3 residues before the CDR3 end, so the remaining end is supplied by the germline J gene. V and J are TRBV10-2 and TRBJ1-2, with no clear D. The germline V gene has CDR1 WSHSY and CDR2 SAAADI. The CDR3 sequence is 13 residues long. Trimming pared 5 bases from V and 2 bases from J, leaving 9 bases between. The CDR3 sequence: CASSPTENYGYTF. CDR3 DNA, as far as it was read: TGCGCCAGCAGTCCAACAGAAAACTATGGC.

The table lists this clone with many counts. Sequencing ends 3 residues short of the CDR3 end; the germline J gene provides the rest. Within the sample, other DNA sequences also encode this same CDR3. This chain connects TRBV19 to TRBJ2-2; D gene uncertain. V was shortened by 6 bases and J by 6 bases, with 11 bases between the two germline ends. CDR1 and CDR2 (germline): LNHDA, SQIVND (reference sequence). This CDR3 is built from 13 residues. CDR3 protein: CASSFRVAGELFF. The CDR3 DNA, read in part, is TGTGCCAGTAGCTTCCGGGTAGCCGGGGAG.

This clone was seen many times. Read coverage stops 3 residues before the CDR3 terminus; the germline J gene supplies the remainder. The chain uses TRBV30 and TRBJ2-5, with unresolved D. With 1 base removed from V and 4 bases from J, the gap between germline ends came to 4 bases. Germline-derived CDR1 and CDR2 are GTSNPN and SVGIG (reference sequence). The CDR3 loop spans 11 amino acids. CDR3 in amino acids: CAWSGGETQYF. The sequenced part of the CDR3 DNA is TGTGCCTGGAGTGGCGGAGAGACC.